What follows describes a single T cell receptor (beta chain). The protein TCRdb lists differs from the translation of the DNA at residue 11; the protein given here is translated from the DNA itself. Germline and genes here are mouse. The read ends 3 residues before the CDR3 terminus; that terminus is restored from the germline J gene. The data were taken from a study of CD8+ T cells in alopecia areata. Isolated RNA was reverse transcribed into cDNA used as the sequencing template. Clones were sequenced by immunoSEQ multiplex PCR, and TCRdb holds only the in-frame ones, with some missing. The sample shows more than 90,000 clones, none of them appearing just once. Trimming took off 2 bases at V and 1 base at J, with 7 bases between the two ends. Germline CDR1 reads NNHDY; CDR2 reads SYVADS. There are 14 residues in the CDR3.

The chain is built from TRBV13-3 and TRBJ1-3; D remains unclear. Sequencing was done on a sample of lesional skin. The clonotype was recovered from a C3H/HeJ mouse with alopecia areata. The MHC haplotype of this mouse line is H2-k. The CDR3 loop is CASSEEQSGNTLYF. CDR3 bases read: TGTGCCAGCAGTGAGGAACAGTCTGGAAATACG.